This T cell receptor (beta chain) was identified during a study of blood T cell repertoires in COVID-19. Study information: COVID-19 samples collected from the United States, Italy and Spain covered acute and convalescent phases. PBMCs, B-cell-depleted T cells, or T cells were the source of the cDNA or gDNA that made up the material.

Original processing notes: For nucleated cells, counts were estimated from reference gene primer amplification. The table came from immunoSEQ multiplex PCR; TCRdb's copy has only in-frame clones and leaves some out. The DNA gave D and trimming, while V, J and clone size come from that table. The profile shows tens of thousands of clones, around 86% of them singletons. The TCR sequence derives from a human donor in a cohort sampled during active COVID-19. The sequencing input was peripheral blood.

The chain's CDR3 is CASGFGGAGNTIYF. In nucleotides, the CDR3 is TGTGCTAGTGGTTTTGGAGGAGCTGGAAACACCATATATTTT. The rearrangement joins TRBV12-5 to TRBJ1-3; D ambiguous. V lost 3 bases and J lost 2, with 8 bases in between. CDR1 LGHNT and CDR2 FRNRAP come from the germline V gene. This CDR3 region has 14 residues.